This T cell receptor beta chain comes out of a study of technical replicates of blood from a handful of donors. Produced via immunoSEQ multiplex PCR; TCRdb's table is partial and in-frame only. The table includes some 15,000 clones, approximately 84% detected once. The trim removed 1 base at V and 5 bases at J, leaving 3 bases unmatched. Looked up from germline, CDR1 is LNHDA and CDR2 is SQIVND (reference sequence). The CDR3 extends over 14 amino acids. This receptor was taken from a human donor in good health. This chain links TRBV19 with TRBJ2-7; 9 bases fit TRBD2. The sequencing sample was made of PBMCs. In DNA, the CDR3 is TGTGCCAGTAGTATAGTGGCGGGAGGGAACGAGCAGTACTTC. Protein: CASSIVAGGNEQYF.